This entry concerns a single TCR beta chain. TCRdb's table, derived via immunoSEQ multiplex PCR, lists solely in-frame clones and lacks some. This sample has about 79,000 clones, with 93% found just once. The sample belongs to a study of control samples from healthy donors and cancer patients. This TCR was sampled from a woman in her thirties or forties with lung cancer. Sequencing was done on a sample of PBMCs.

The CDR3 DNA reads as TGTGCCAGCAGTGAAGGGGGAAACTATGGCTACACCTTC. Encoded protein: CASSEGGNYGYTF. V gene TRBV25-1 combines with J gene TRBJ1-2, with a possible D match to TRBD1 (5 bases). The CDR3 consists of 13 residues. Germline CDR1 and CDR2: MGHDK and SYGVNS. Trimming took 2 bases from V and 2 from J, leaving 6 bases between them.